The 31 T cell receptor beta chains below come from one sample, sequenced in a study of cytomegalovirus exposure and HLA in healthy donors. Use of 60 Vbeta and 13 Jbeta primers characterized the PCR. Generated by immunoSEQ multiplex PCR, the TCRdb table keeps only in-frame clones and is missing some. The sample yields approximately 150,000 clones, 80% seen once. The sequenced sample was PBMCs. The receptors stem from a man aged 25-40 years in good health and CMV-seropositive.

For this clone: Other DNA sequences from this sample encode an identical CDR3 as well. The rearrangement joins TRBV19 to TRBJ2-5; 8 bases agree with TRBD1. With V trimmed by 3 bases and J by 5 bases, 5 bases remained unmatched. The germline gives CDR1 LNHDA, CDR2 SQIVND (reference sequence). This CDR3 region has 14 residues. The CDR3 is CASSMGTGGETQYF. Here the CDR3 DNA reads TGTGCCAGTAGTATGGGGACAGGTGGCGAGACCCAGTACTTC.

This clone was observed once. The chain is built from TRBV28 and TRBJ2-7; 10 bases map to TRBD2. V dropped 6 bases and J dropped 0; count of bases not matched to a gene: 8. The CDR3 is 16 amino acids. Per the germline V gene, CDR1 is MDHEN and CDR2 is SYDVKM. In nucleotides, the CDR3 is TGTGCCAGCAGGTCAAGGACTAGCGGTATCTCCTACGAGCAGTACTTC. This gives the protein CASRSRTSGISYEQYF.

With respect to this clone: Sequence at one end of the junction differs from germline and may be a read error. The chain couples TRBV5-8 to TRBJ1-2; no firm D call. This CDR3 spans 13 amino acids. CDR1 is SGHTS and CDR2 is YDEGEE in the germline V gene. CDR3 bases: TGTTCCAGCAGCTTGGCAGGCTACTATGGCTACACCTTC. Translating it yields CSSSLAGYYGYTF. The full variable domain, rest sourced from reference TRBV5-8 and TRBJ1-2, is EAGVTQSPTHLIKTRGQQATLRCSPISGHTSVYWYQQALGLGLQFLLWYDEGEERNRGNFPPRFSGRQFPNYSSELNVNALELEDSALYLCSSSLAGYYGYTFGSGTRLTVV.

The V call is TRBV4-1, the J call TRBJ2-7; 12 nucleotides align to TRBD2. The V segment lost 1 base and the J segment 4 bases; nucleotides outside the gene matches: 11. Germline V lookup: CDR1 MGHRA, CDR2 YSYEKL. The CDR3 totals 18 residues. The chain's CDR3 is CASSQGSFASGREYEQYF. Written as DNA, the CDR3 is TGCGCCAGCAGCCAAGGAAGTTTTGCTAGCGGGAGGGAATACGAGCAGTACTTC.

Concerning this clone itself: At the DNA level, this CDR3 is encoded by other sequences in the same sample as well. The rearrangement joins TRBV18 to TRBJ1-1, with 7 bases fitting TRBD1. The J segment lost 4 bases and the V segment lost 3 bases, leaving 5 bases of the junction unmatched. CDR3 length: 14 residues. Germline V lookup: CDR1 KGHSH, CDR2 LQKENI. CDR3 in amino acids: CASSPNRGGTEAFF. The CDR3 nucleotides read TGTGCCAGCTCACCGAACAGGGGCGGCACTGAAGCTTTCTTT.

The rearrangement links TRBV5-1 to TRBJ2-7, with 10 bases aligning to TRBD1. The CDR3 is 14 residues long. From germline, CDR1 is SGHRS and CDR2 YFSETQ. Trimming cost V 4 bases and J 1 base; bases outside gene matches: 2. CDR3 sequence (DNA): TGCGCCAGCAGCGCGGGACAGGGGTCCTACGAGCAGTACTTC. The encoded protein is CASSAGQGSYEQYF.

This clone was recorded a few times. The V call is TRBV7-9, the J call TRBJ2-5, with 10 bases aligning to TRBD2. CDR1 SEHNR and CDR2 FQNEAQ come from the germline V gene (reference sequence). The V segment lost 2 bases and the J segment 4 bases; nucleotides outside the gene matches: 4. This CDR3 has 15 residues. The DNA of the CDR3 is TGTGCCAGCAGCTTACTAGCGGGAGTAGGAGAGACCCAGTACTTC. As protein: CASSLLAGVGETQYF. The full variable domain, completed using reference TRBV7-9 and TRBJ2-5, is DTGVSQNPRHKITKRGQNVTFRCDPISEHNRLYWYRQTLGQGPEFLTYFQNEAQLEKSRLLSDRFSAERPKGSFSTLEIQRTEQGDSAMYLCASSLLAGVGETQYFGPGTRLLVL.

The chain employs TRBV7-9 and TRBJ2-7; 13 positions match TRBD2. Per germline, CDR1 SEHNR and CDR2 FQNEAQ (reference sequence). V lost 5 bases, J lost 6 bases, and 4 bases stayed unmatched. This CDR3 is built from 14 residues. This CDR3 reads CASSPGLAGSEQYF. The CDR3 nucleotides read TGTGCCAGCAGCCCGGGACTAGCGGGAAGCGAGCAGTACTTC.

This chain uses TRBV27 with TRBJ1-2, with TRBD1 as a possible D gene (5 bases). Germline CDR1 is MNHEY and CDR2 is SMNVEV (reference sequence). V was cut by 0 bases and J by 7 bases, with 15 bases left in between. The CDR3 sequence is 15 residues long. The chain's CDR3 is CASSLSSAGLTGYTF. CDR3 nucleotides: TGTGCCAGCAGTTTATCGTCGGCAGGGCTCACTGGCTACACCTTC.

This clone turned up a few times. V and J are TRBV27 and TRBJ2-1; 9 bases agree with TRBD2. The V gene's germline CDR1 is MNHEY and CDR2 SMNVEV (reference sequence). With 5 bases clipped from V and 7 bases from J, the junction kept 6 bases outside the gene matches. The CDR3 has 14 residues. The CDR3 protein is CASSPEAGGNEQFF. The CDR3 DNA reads TGTGCCAGCAGTCCCGAGGCGGGGGGGAATGAGCAGTTCTTC.

The chain's CDR3 is CASSKPGTENHEQYF. CDR3 sequence (DNA): TGTGCCAGCAGTAAACCCGGGACAGAGAACCACGAGCAGTACTTC. The genes are TRBV11-2 and TRBJ2-7, with 7 positions matching TRBD1. The germline CDR1 and CDR2 sequences are SGHAT and FQNNGV. This CDR3 has 15 residues. V lost 6 bases and J lost 5; bases outside the gene matches: 13.

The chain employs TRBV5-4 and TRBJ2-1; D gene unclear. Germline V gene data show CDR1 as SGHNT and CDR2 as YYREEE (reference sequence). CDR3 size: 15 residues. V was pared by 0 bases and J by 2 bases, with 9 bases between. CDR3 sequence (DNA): TGTGCCAGCAGCTTGGGGCGGATCGCCTACAATGAGCAGTTCTTC. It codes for CASSLGRIAYNEQFF.

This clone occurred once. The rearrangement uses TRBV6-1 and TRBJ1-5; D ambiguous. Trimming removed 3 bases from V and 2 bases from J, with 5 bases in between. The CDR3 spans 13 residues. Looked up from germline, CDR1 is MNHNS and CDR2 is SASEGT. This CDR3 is CASSESGNQPQHF. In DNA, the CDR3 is TGTGCCAGCAGTGAGTCCGGCAATCAGCCCCAGCATTTT.

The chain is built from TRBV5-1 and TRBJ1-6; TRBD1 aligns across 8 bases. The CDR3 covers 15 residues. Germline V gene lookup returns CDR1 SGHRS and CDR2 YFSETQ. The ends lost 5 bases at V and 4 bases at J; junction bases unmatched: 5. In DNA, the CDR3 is TGCGCCAGCAGGGGGACAGGCGATTATAATTCACCCCTCCACTTT. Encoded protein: CASRGTGDYNSPLHF.

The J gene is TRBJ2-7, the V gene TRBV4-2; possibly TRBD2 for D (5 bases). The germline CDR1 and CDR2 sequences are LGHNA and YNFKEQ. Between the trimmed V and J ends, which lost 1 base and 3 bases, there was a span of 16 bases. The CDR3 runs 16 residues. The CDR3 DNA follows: TGTGCCAGCAGCCAAGCCCGGACCCTCGCGGGCTACGAGCAGTACTTC. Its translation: CASSQARTLAGYEQYF.

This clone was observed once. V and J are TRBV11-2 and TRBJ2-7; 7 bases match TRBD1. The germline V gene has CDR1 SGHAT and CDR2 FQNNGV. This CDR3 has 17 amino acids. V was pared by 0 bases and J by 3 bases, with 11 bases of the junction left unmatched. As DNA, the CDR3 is TGTGCCAGCAGCTTAGATTTCACGAGGGGGCGCGTCTACGAGCAGTACTTC. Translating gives CASSLDFTRGRVYEQYF.

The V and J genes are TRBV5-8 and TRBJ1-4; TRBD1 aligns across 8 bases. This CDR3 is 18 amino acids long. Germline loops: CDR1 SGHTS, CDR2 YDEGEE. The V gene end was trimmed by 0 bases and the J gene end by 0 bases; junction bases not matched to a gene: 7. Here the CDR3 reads CASSLGQGLRTTNEKLFF. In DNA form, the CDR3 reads TGTGCCAGCAGCTTGGGACAGGGGCTTCGAACAACTAATGAAAAACTGTTTTTT.

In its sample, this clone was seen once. The CDR3 DNA is TGTGCCAGCAGTTACCTCGGACAGTACGAGCAGTACTTC. Protein product: CASSYLGQYEQYF. The genes are TRBV6-5 and TRBJ2-7; TRBD1 might be the D (6 bases). V was pared by 2 bases and J by 4 bases, with 9 bases between. Germline V gene lookup returns CDR1 MNHEY and CDR2 SVGAGI. CDR3 size: 13 residues.

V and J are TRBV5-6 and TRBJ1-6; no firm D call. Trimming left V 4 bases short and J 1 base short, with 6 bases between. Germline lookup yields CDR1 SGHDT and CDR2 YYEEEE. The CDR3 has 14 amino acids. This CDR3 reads CASSLASYNSPLHF. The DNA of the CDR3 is TGTGCCAGCAGCCTGGCATCCTATAATTCACCCCTCCACTTT. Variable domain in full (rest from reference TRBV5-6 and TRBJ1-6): DAGVTQSPTHLIKTRGQQVTLRCSPKSGHDTVSWYQQALGQGPQFIFQYYEEEERQRGNFPDRFSGHQFPNYSSELNVNALLLGDSALYLCASSLASYNSPLHFGNGTRLTVT.

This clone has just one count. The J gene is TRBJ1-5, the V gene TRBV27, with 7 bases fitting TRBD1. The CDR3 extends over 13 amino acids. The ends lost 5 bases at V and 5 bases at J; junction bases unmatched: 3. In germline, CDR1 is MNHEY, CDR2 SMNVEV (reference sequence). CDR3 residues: CASSPGGDQPQHF. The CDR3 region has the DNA TGTGCCAGCAGTCCAGGGGGAGATCAGCCCCAGCATTTT.

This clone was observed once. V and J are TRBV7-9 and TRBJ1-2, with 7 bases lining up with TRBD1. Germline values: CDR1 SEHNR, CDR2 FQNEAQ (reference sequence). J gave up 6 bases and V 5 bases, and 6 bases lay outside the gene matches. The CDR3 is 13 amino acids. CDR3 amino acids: CASSGRQGDGYTF. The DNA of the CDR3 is TGTGCCAGCAGCGGCCGACAGGGCGATGGCTACACCTTC.

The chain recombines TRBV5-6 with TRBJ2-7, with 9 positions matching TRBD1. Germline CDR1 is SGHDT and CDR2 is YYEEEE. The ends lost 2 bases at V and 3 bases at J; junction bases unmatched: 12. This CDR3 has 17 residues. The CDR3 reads CASSFGTGSLTNYEQYF. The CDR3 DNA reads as TGTGCCAGCAGCTTCGGGACAGGGTCTCTAACTAACTACGAGCAGTACTTC.

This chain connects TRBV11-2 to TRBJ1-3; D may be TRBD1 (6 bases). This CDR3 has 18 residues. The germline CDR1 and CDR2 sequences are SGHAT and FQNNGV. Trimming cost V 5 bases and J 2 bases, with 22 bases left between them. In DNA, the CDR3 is TGTGCCAGCAGCCATAGGGGGGGGGTGGGTCCTACTGGAAACACCATATATTTT. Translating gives CASSHRGGVGPTGNTIYF.

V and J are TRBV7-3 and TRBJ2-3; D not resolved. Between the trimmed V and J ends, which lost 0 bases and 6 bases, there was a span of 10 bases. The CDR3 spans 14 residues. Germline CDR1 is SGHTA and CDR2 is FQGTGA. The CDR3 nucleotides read TGTGCCAGCAGCTTAACGATTGGCCTCGATACGCAGTATTTT. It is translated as CASSLTIGLDTQYF.

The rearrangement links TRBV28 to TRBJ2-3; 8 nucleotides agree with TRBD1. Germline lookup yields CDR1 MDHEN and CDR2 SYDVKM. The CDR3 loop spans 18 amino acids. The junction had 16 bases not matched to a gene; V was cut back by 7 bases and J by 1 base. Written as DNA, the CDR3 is TGTGCCAGCACCCCCGGGACAGGCCCTTTTGGTGGCACAGATACGCAGTATTTT. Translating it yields CASTPGTGPFGGTDTQYF.

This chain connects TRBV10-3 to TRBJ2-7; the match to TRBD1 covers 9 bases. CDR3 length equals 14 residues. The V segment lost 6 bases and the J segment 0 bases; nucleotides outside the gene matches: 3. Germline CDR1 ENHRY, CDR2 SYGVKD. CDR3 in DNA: TGTGCCATCAGCGGGGGACAGGGCTCCTACGAGCAGTACTTC. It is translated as CAISGGQGSYEQYF.

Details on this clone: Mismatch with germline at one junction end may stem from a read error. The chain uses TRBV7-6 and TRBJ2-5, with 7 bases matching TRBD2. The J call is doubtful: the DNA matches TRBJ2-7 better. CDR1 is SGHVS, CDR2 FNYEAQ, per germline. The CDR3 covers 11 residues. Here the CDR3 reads CATSGDYEQYF. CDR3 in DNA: TGTGCCACCAGCGGGGACTACGAGCAGTACTTC.

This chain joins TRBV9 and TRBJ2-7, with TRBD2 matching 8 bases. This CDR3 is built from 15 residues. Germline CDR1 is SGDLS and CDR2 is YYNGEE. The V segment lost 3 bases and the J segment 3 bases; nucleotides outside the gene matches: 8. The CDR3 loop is CASSAGTSGLYEQYF. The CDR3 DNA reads TGTGCCAGCAGCGCCGGGACTAGTGGTCTCTACGAGCAGTACTTC. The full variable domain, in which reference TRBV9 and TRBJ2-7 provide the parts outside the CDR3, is DSGVTQTPKHLITATGQRVTLRCSPRSGDLSVYWYQQSLDQGLQFLIQYYNGEERAKGNILERFSAQQFPDLHSELNLSSLELGDSALYFCASSAGTSGLYEQYFGPGTRLTVT.

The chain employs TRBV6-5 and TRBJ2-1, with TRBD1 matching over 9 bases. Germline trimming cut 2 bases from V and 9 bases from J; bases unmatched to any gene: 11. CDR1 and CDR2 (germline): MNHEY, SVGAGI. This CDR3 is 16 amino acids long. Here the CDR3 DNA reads TGTGCCAGCAGTTACGATGGGGACAGGGTAAGGAGTGAGCAGTTCTTC. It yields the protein CASSYDGDRVRSEQFF.

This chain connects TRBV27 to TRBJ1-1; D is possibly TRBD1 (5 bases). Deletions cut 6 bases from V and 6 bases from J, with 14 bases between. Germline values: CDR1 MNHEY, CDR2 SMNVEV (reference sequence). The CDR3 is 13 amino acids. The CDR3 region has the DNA TGTGCCAGCAGGTATGGGCAGGGCGCTGAAGCTTTCTTT. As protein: CASRYGQGAEAFF.

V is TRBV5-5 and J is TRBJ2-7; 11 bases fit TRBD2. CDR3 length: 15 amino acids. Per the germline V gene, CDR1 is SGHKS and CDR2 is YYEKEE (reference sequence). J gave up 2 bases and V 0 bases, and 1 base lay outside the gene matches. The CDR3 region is CASSLGLAGPYEQYF. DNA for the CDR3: TGTGCCAGCAGCTTGGGACTAGCGGGACCCTACGAGCAGTACTTC. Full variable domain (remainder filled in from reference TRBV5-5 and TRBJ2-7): DAGVTQSPTHLIKTRGQQVTLRCSPISGHKSVSWYQQVLGQGPQFIFQYYEKEERGRGNFPDRFSARQFPNYSSELNVNALLLGDSALYLCASSLGLAGPYEQYFGPGTRLTVT.